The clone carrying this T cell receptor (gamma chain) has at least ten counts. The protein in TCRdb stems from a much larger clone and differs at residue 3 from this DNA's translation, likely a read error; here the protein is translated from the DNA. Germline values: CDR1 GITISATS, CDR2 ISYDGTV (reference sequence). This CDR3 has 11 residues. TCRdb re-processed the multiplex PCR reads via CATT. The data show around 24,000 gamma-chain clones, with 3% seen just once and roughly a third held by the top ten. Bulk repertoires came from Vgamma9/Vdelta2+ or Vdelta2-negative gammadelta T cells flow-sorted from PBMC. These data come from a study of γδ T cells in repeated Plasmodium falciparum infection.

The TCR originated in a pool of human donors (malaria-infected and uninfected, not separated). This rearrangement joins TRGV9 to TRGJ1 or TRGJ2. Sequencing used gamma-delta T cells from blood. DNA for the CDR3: TGTGCCTCGTGGGAGTCGTACGAGAAACTCTTT. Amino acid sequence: CASWESYEKLF.